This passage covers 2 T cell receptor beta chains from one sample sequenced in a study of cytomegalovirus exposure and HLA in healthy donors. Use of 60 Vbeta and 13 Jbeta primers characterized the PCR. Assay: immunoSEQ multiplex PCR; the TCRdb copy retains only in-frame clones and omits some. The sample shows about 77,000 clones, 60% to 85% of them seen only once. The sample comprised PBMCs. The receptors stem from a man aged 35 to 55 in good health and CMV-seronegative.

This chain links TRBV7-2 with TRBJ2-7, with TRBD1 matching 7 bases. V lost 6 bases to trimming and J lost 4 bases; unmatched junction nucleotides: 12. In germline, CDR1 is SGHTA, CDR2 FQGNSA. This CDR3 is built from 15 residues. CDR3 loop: CASRRTDRDNYEQYF. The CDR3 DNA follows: TGTGCCAGCAGGCGCACCGACAGGGACAATTACGAGCAGTACTTC.

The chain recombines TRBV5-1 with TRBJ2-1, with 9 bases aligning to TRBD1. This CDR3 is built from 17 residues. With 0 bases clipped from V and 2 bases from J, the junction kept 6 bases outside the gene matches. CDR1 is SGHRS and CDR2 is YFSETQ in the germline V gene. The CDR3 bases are TGCGCCAGCAGCTTGGCGACCGGGACAGGGACCTACAATGAGCAGTTCTTC. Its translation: CASSLATGTGTYNEQFF.